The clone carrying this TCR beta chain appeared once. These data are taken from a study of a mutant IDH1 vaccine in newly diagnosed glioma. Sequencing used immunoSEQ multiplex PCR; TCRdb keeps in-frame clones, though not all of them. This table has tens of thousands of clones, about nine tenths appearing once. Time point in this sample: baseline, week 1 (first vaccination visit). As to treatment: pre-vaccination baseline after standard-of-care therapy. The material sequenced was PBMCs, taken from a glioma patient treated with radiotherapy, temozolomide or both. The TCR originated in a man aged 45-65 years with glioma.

CDR3 sequence: CASKLGGGSAGELFF. CDR3 bases: TGTGCCAGCAAATTAGGGGGGGGTTCGGCCGGGGAGCTGTTTTTT. J is TRBJ2-2 and V is TRBV7-8, with D possibly being TRBD2 (7 bases). Trimming stripped 7 bases from V and 6 bases from J, with 18 bases between. The V gene's germline CDR1 is SGHVS and CDR2 FQNEAQ. The CDR3 sequence is 15 residues long.